This TCR beta chain was profiled in a study of beta chain features in type 1 diabetes. The wider study: Over all samples combined, over 85,000,000 sorted cells were examined.

V was trimmed by 8 bases and J by 5 bases, leaving 13 bases between them. The germline gives CDR1 SNHLY, CDR2 FYNNEI. The CDR3 runs to 12 residues. Every bit of the isolated RNA underwent reverse transcription, so sequencing read expressed TCRB transcripts. Data came from immunoSEQ multiplex PCR; TCRdb stores just in-frame clones and leaves some out. The table has some 900,000 clones, roughly a sixth seen once. The chain couples TRBV2 to TRBJ2-7; D may match TRBD1 or TRBD2 (5 bases each). The receptor comes from a young woman in good health. Sequencing used naive CD4+ T cells from blood. The CDR3 protein is CASVGVGDEQYF. The CDR3 DNA sequence: TGTGCCAGCGTGGGAGTGGGGGACGAGCAGTACTTC.